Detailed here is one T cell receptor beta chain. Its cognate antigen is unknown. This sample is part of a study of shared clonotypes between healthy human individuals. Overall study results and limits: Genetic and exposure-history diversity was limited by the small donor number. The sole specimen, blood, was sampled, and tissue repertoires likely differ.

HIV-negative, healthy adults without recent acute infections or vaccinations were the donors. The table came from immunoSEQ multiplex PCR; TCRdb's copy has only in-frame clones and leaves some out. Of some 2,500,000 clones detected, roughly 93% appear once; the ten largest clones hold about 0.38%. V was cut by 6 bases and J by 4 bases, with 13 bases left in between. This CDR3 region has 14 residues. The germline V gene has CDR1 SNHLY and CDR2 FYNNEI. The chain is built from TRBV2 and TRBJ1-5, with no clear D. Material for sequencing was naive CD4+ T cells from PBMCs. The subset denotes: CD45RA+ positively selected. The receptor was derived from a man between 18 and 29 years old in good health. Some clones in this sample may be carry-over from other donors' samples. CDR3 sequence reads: CASSARGGNQPQHF. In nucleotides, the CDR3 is TGTGCCAGCAGCGCCCGGGGTGGGAATCAGCCCCAGCATTTT. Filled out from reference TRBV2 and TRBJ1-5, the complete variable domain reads EPEVTQTPSHQVTQMGQEVILRCVPISNHLYFYWYRQILGQKVEFLVSFYNNEISEKSEIFDDQFSVERPDGSNFTLKIRSTKLEDSAMYFCASSARGGNQPQHFGDGTRLSIL.